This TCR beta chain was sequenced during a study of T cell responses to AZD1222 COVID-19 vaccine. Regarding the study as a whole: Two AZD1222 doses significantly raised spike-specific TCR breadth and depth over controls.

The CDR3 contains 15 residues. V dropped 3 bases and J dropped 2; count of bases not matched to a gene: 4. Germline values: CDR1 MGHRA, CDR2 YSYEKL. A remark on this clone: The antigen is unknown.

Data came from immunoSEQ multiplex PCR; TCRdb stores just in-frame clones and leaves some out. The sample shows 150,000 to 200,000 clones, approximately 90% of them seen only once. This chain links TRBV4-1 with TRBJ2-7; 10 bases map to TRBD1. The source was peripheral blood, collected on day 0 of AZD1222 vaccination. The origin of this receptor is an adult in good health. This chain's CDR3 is CASSQRTGGTYEQYF. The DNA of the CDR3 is TGCGCCAGCAGCCAGAGGACAGGGGGGACCTACGAGCAGTACTTC.